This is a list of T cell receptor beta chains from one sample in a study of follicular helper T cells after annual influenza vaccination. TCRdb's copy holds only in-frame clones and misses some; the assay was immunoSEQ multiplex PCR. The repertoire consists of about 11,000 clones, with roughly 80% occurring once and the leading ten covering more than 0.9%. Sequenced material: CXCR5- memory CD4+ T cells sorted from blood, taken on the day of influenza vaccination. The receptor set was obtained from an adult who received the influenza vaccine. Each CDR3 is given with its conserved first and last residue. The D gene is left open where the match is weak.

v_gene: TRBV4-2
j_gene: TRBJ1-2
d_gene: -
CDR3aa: CASSLGQGGVYGYTF
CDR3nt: TGTGCCAGCAGCTTGGGGCAGGGCGGGGTCTATGGCTACACCTTC

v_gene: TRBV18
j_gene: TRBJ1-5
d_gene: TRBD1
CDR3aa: CASSPGQGSPQHF
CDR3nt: TGTGCCAGCTCACCGGGACAGGGCAGTCCCCAGCATTTT

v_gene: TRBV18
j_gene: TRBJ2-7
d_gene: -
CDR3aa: CASSPGGWEYEQYF
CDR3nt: TGTGCCAGCTCACCCGGAGGTTGGGAATACGAGCAGTACTTC

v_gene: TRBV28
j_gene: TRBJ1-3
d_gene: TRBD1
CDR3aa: CASADRGRGTGNTIYF
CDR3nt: TGTGCCAGCGCCGACAGGGGGCGCGGGACTGGAAACACCATATATTTT

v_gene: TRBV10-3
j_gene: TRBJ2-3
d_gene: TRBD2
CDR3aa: CAISEQLAETDTQYF
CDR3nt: TGTGCCATCAGTGAACAACTAGCGGAGACAGATACGCAGTATTTT

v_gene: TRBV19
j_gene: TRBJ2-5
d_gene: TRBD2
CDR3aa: CASSILPGGEETQYF
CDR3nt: TGTGCCAGTAGTATTCTCCCGGGAGGGGAAGAGACCCAGTACTTC

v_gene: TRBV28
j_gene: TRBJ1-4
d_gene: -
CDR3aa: CASWGGRYPPTTTNEKLFF
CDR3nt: TGTGCCAGCTGGGGGGGGCGGTATCCCCCTACCACAACTAATGAAAAACTGTTTTTT

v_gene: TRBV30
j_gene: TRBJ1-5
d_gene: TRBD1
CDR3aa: CAWRGQGGNQPQHF
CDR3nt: TGTGCCTGGCGGGGACAGGGAGGAAATCAGCCCCAGCATTTT

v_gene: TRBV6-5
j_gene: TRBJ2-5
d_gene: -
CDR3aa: CASSYRSGPQETQYF
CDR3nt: TGTGCCAGCAGTTACAGGTCGGGACCACAAGAGACCCAGTACTTC

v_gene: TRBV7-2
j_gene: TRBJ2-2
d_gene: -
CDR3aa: CASSLGVGEAANTGELFF
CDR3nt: TGTGCCAGCAGCTTAGGGGTAGGGGAAGCAGCGAACACCGGGGAGCTGTTTTTT

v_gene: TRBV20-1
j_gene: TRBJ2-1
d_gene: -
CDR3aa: CSAKENEQFF
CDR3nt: TGCAGTGCTAAGGAGAATGAGCAGTTCTTC

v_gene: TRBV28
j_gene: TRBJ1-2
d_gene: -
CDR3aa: CASSLVEGRVYGYTF
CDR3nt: TGTGCCAGCAGTTTAGTTGAGGGGCGTGTCTATGGCTACACCTTC

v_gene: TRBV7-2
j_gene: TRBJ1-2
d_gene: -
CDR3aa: CASSLDDYGYTF
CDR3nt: TGTGCCAGCAGCTTAGACGACTATGGCTACACCTTC

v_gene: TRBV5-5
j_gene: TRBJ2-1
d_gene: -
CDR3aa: CASSLILGGMNEQFF
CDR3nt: TGTGCCAGCAGCTTGATTCTAGGTGGGATGAATGAGCAGTTCTTC

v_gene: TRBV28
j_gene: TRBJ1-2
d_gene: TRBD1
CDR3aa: CASDTGGWKGYTF
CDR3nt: TGTGCCAGCGACACAGGGGGCTGGAAAGGCTACACCTTC

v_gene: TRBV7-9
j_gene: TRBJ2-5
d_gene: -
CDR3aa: CASSVLVQQTQYF
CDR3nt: TGTGCCAGCAGCGTACTAGTTCAACAGACCCAGTACTTC